These 32 T cell receptor beta chains were all obtained from the same sample, sequenced in a study of cytomegalovirus exposure and HLA in healthy donors. Vbeta (60) and Jbeta (13) primers were used in the PCR. The data were produced by immunoSEQ multiplex PCR, yet TCRdb's version contains in-frame clones alone and is incomplete. The table lists around 65,000 clones, approximately 70% of them singletons. Specimen: PBMCs. Receptors originate from a man between 40 and 49 years old in good health and CMV-seropositive.

This clone showed up just once. The chain recombines TRBV5-4 with TRBJ1-2, with TRBD1 as a possible D gene (5 bases). V lost 1 base and J 2 bases, leaving 15 bases between the germline ends. The CDR3 runs 16 residues. CDR1 and CDR2 (germline): SGHNT, YYREEE (reference sequence). The DNA for the CDR3 is TGTGCCAGCAGCTTGACCCCGCAGGGAGGGAACTATGGCTACACCTTC. The encoded protein is CASSLTPQGGNYGYTF.

The chain has TRBV10-1 and TRBJ2-4, with D unresolved. Germline-derived CDR1 and CDR2 are WNHNN and SYGVQD (reference sequence). CDR3 size: 17 residues. V was shortened by 0 bases and J by 1 base, with 13 bases between the two germline ends. The CDR3 DNA reads TGCGCCAGCAGTGAGTCGATGGTCCATGAGGCCAAAAACATTCAGTACTTC. It is translated as CASSESMVHEAKNIQYF.

This clone was seen only a few times. The same CDR3 also results from other DNA sequences found in this sample. The J gene is TRBJ2-2, the V gene TRBV29-1; the D gene is possibly TRBD2 (5 bases). The CDR3 contains 14 residues. Between the trimmed V and J ends, which lost 2 bases and 0 bases, there was a span of 7 bases. CDR1 is SQVTM, CDR2 ANQGSEA, per germline. CDR3 loop: CSVERGSNTGELFF. The CDR3 DNA sequence: TGCAGCGTTGAACGGGGATCGAACACCGGGGAGCTGTTTTTT.

In its sample, this clone was seen a few times. This CDR3 reads CAWSRNRGGQETQYF. DNA of the CDR3: TGTGCCTGGAGCAGAAACAGGGGAGGACAAGAGACCCAGTACTTC. The chain couples TRBV30 to TRBJ2-5; a possible D gene is TRBD1 (7 bases). The CDR3 runs to 15 residues. With 3 bases removed from V and 2 bases from J, the gap between germline ends came to 16 bases. The germline gives CDR1 GTSNPN, CDR2 SVGIG (reference sequence).

The chain couples TRBV5-1 to TRBJ1-3, with unresolved D. V was cut by 4 bases and J by 0 bases, with 5 bases left in between. The CDR3 is 13 amino acids. CDR1 is SGHRS and CDR2 is YFSETQ in the germline V gene. The CDR3 spells CASSISSGNTIYF. The CDR3 region has the DNA TGCGCCAGCAGCATCTCCTCTGGAAACACCATATATTTT.

The chain uses TRBV7-9 and TRBJ2-7, with TRBD1 as a possible D gene (6 bases). Germline V gene data show CDR1 as SEHNR and CDR2 as FQNEAQ (reference sequence). This CDR3 contains 14 residues. V lost 1 base and J 5 bases, leaving 12 bases between the germline ends. CDR3 coding DNA: TGTGCCAGCAGCTTAGGACAGGCGGTGGACGAGCAGTACTTC. Translation: CASSLGQAVDEQYF.

The chain combines TRBV10-3 with TRBJ2-7; TRBD1 might be the D (6 bases). The CDR3 consists of 11 residues. The germline gives CDR1 ENHRY, CDR2 SYGVKD. V dropped 5 bases and J dropped 6 bases, with 8 bases sitting between them. CDR3 sequence reads: CAISQGLEQYF. CDR3 DNA: TGTGCCATCAGTCAGGGGCTCGAGCAGTACTTC.

The V and J genes are TRBV5-1 and TRBJ2-3; perhaps TRBD1 as D (6 bases). CDR1 and CDR2 (germline): SGHRS, YFSETQ. The CDR3 totals 16 residues. The germline V and J ends were trimmed by 0 bases and 0 bases, with 11 bases remaining between them. Here the CDR3 reads CASSLEGVTSTDTQYF. The CDR3 DNA is TGCGCCAGCAGCTTGGAGGGGGTTACTAGCACAGATACGCAGTATTTT.

This clone appeared once. This chain links TRBV9 with TRBJ2-2, with 7 bases aligning to TRBD2. Germline V gene data show CDR1 as SGDLS and CDR2 as YYNGEE. The CDR3 consists of 16 residues. Germline trimming cut 2 bases from V and 4 bases from J; bases unmatched to any gene: 8. The CDR3 DNA is TGTGCCAGCAGCGTGGGAGGACTAGTAGGCACCGGGGAGCTGTTTTTT. Translating it yields CASSVGGLVGTGELFF. Based on the CDR3 plus reference TRBV9 and TRBJ2-2, the full variable domain is DSGVTQTPKHLITATGQRVTLRCSPRSGDLSVYWYQQSLDQGLQFLIQYYNGEERAKGNILERFSAQQFPDLHSELNLSSLELGDSALYFCASSVGGLVGTGELFFGEGSRLTVL.

CDR3 DNA: TGTGCCAGCATCAATTTCGGGTCCATAAACAATGAGCAGTTCTTC. Translated: CASINFGSINNEQFF. The V gene is TRBV5-8, the J gene TRBJ2-1; D is ambiguous. The V and J ends lost 6 bases and 5 bases respectively, with 18 bases between them. CDR1 SGHTS and CDR2 YDEGEE come from the germline V gene. The CDR3 totals 15 residues.

The gene calls are TRBV11-2 and TRBJ2-3, with 8 nucleotides matching TRBD1. The germline V gene encodes CDR1 SGHAT and CDR2 FQNNGV. CDR3 length: 15 residues. V trimming: 5 bases; J trimming: 3 bases; junction bases outside the gene matches: 7. As DNA, the CDR3 is TGTGCCAGCAGCCTGCTGACAGGGGATACAGATACGCAGTATTTT. As protein: CASSLLTGDTDTQYF.

The V and J genes are TRBV4-2 and TRBJ2-3; D not resolved. Germline V gene lookup returns CDR1 LGHNA and CDR2 YNFKEQ. The CDR3 length is 15 residues. Trimming removed 6 bases at V and 0 bases at J, with 13 bases between. The CDR3 region is CASRPGSSSTDTQYF. The CDR3 coding sequence is TGTGCCAGCAGACCCGGGTCCTCTAGCACAGATACGCAGTATTTT.

The chain carries TRBV9 and TRBJ2-3, with TRBD2 matching over 14 bases. Germline CDR1 is SGDLS and CDR2 is YYNGEE. The CDR3 length is 20 residues. V lost 0 bases, J lost 3 bases, and 12 bases stayed unmatched. CDR3 amino acids: CASSVDTGIRLAGGTDTQYF. DNA for the CDR3: TGTGCCAGCAGCGTAGATACGGGAATCCGACTAGCGGGGGGGACAGATACGCAGTATTTT.

The chain is built from TRBV6-1 and TRBJ2-7; the D gene is possibly TRBD1 (6 bases). CDR1 is MNHNS, CDR2 SASEGT, per germline. The V and J ends lost 6 bases and 4 bases respectively, with 7 bases between them. The CDR3 spans 11 residues. CDR3 sequence (DNA): TGTGCCAGCAGGGGGGCGTACGAGCAGTACTTC. Protein product: CASRGAYEQYF.

This chain joins TRBV19 and TRBJ1-1; 11 bases fit TRBD1. In germline, CDR1 is LNHDA, CDR2 SQIVND (reference sequence). The J segment lost 6 bases and the V segment lost 6 bases, leaving 9 bases of the junction unmatched. The CDR3 is 15 amino acids. The CDR3 nucleotides read TGTGCCAGTAGGACCGGGACAGGGGGGAGCGCTGAAGCTTTCTTT. It encodes CASRTGTGGSAEAFF.

The chain recombines TRBV6-6 with TRBJ2-1, with 7 bases lining up with TRBD2. Germline CDR1 is MNHNY and CDR2 is SVGAGI (reference sequence). Trimming removed 5 bases from V and 8 bases from J; junction bases left unmatched: 15. The CDR3 length is 16 residues. CDR3 DNA: TGTGCCAGCAGTCCCCGCTGGGAGGGGCTAAACGATGAGCAGTTCTTC. Its protein is CASSPRWEGLNDEQFF.

The chain recombines TRBV19 with TRBJ1-2; 7 nucleotides align to TRBD1. With V trimmed by 6 bases and J by 1 base, 2 bases remained unmatched. The CDR3 is 13 amino acids. Germline CDR1 is LNHDA and CDR2 is SQIVND (reference sequence). In nucleotides, the CDR3 is TGTGCCAGTAGCCGGGACAGTAACTATGGCTACACCTTC. Translated: CASSRDSNYGYTF.

The V call is TRBV15, the J call TRBJ2-1; TRBD2 matches 9 bases. Trimming cost V 3 bases and J 12 bases; bases outside gene matches: 3. The CDR3 is 12 residues long. The germline CDR1 and CDR2 sequences are LNHNV and YYDKDF (reference sequence). CDR3 sequence reads: CATSRATSGQFF. The DNA of the CDR3 is TGTGCCACCAGCAGGGCGACTAGCGGGCAGTTCTTC.

This rearrangement joins TRBV9 to TRBJ2-4; D is perhaps TRBD1 (5 bases). CDR3 length: 15 amino acids. Germline loops: CDR1 SGDLS, CDR2 YYNGEE. Trimming shortened V by 2 bases and J by 0 bases, and 9 bases separated the two germline ends. This CDR3 reads CASSVGQGAKNIQYF. CDR3 sequence (DNA): TGTGCCAGCAGCGTGGGGCAGGGAGCCAAAAACATTCAGTACTTC.

The chain couples TRBV30 to TRBJ2-5; 8 bases are shared with TRBD2. The end of the DNA is better explained by TRBJ2-7, so the J call may be wrong. Germline loops: CDR1 GTSNPN, CDR2 SVGIG (reference sequence). There are 15 residues in the CDR3. CDR3 DNA sequence: TGTGCCTGGAGTACTTCTGGCGGGGGGATCTACGAGCAGTACTTC. As protein: CAWSTSGGGIYEQYF.

V is TRBV11-1 and J is TRBJ1-1; D gene uncertain. The CDR3 has 16 amino acids. V lost 5 bases and J lost 1, with 17 bases in between. From germline, CDR1 is SGHAT and CDR2 FQDESV (reference sequence). CDR3: CASSQTSTRGNTEAFF. In DNA form, the CDR3 reads TGTGCCAGCAGCCAGACCTCTACTCGGGGGAACACTGAAGCTTTCTTT.

The chain recombines TRBV5-1 with TRBJ1-5; TRBD1 is a possible D gene (5 bases). CDR3 length: 14 residues. V was cut by 5 bases and J by 0 bases, with 9 bases left in between. Looked up from germline, CDR1 is SGHRS and CDR2 is YFSETQ. The CDR3 coding sequence is TGCGCCAGCAGACTCGACAGTAGCAATCAGCCCCAGCATTTT. Protein product: CASRLDSSNQPQHF. Drawing the rest from reference TRBV5-1 and TRBJ1-5, the complete variable domain is KAGVTQTPRYLIKTRGQQVTLSCSPISGHRSVSWYQQTPGQGLQFLFEYFSETQRNKGNFPGRFSGRQFSNSRSEMNVSTLELGDSALYLCASRLDSSNQPQHFGDGTRLSIL.

Only a few counts were recorded for this clone. The rearrangement joins TRBV4-1 to TRBJ1-2, with 9 positions matching TRBD1. Germline CDR1 reads MGHRA; CDR2 reads YSYEKL. The CDR3 sequence is 15 residues long. J gave up 7 bases and V 3 bases, and 9 bases lay outside the gene matches. In DNA, the CDR3 is TGCGCCAGCAGCCAGAATACGGGACAGGGAAGTGGCTACACCTTC. Protein sequence: CASSQNTGQGSGYTF.

The gene calls are TRBV7-2 and TRBJ2-6; 7 positions match TRBD1. CDR3 size: 17 residues. Per the germline V gene, CDR1 is SGHTA and CDR2 is FQGNSA. The V segment lost 3 bases and the J segment 0 bases; nucleotides outside the gene matches: 5. Here the CDR3 reads CASSLDRLNSGANVLTF. CDR3 sequence (DNA): TGTGCCAGCAGCTTGGACAGGCTAAACTCTGGGGCCAACGTCCTGACTTTC.

The V call is TRBV29-1, the J call TRBJ1-2, with a weak D call TRBD1 (5 bases). CDR3 length equals 17 residues. Between the trimmed V and J ends, which lost 3 bases and 1 base, there was a span of 21 bases. Germline V lookup: CDR1 SQVTM, CDR2 ANQGSEA. In DNA form, the CDR3 reads TGCAGCGTTGATAATAATGGTTTGACAGATATTAACTATGGCTACACCTTC. It yields the protein CSVDNNGLTDINYGYTF.

In DNA, the CDR3 is TGTGCCTGGGGGGGGGTAGGAAAACTGTTTTTT. This sequence encodes CAWGGVGKLFF. The rearrangement joins TRBV30 to TRBJ1-4; D is perhaps TRBD1 (5 bases). V was clipped by 5 bases and J by 10 bases, with 11 bases between them. CDR3 size: 11 residues. The V gene's germline CDR1 is GTSNPN and CDR2 SVGIG (reference sequence).

The V gene is TRBV5-1, the J gene TRBJ2-5, with D perhaps TRBD2 (6 bases). V gave up 4 bases and J gave up 5 bases, with 12 bases separating them. CDR1 and CDR2 from the germline V gene are SGHRS and YFSETQ. This CDR3 contains 13 residues. The CDR3 DNA reads TGCGCCAGCAGCCGGGGGACTGGTGAGACCCAGTACTTC. Translated, it gives CASSRGTGETQYF.

This clone was seen more than once but under ten times. V and J are TRBV5-1 and TRBJ1-3; D not certain. The V and J ends lost 5 bases and 0 bases respectively, with 21 bases between them. The CDR3 loop spans 18 amino acids. Germline lookup yields CDR1 SGHRS and CDR2 YFSETQ. The CDR3 loop reads CASRKRQADFYSGNTIYF. CDR3 bases: TGCGCCAGCAGAAAGAGGCAGGCGGACTTTTACTCTGGAAACACCATATATTTT.

The chain carries TRBV6-5 and TRBJ2-7; 8 bases match TRBD2. Germline lookup yields CDR1 MNHEY and CDR2 SVGAGI. The CDR3 extends over 12 amino acids. With 8 bases clipped from V and 2 bases from J, the junction kept 2 bases outside the gene matches. The CDR3 DNA sequence: TGTGCCAGCCGCGGGGGGACCTACGAGCAGTACTTC. It is translated as CASRGGTYEQYF.

The chain couples TRBV29-1 to TRBJ2-3; TRBD2 matches at 8 bases. The germline CDR1 and CDR2 sequences are SQVTM and ANQGSEA. V trimming: 7 bases; J trimming: 2 bases; junction bases outside the gene matches: 8. The CDR3 spans 14 residues. The CDR3 DNA reads TGCAGCGCTACACTAGCGGAACTCACAGATACGCAGTATTTT. Protein: CSATLAELTDTQYF.

The chain couples TRBV21-1 to TRBJ2-3; the table assigns TRBD1, which was not confirmed against the DNA. TRBV21-1 is marked as a pseudogene. This CDR3 region has 16 residues. The CDR3: CASSAPGRGQSDTQYF. DNA of the CDR3: TGTGCCAGCAGCGCGCCAGGCAGGGGGCAATCGGATACGCAGTATTTT.

This clone was counted a few times. V usage is TRBV10-3 and J usage is TRBJ2-1; 13 positions match TRBD2. CDR1 is ENHRY, CDR2 SYGVKD, per germline. With V trimmed by 4 bases and J by 6 bases, 3 bases remained unmatched. The CDR3 is 15 residues long. The CDR3 coding sequence is TGTGCCATCAGTGGGGGACTAGCGGGGACCAATGAGCAGTTCTTC. Translated: CAISGGLAGTNEQFF.